The clone carrying this TCR beta chain was counted between two and nine times. Antigen specificity is unknown. This sample stems from a study of CD8+ T cells in alopecia areata. Study background: Tofacitinib therapy lasting 6 to 18 months was followed by 6 months off drug. Findings and limits, study-wide: Expanded CD8+ clones among the top 100, as well as scalp clonality, were significantly decreased by tofacitinib. Higher clonality was seen in lesional scalp than in normal scalp, especially in alopecia totalis/universalis.

This sample's treatment: oral pan-JAK inhibitor, 5-10 mg twice daily. Reverse transcribed after extraction, RNA yielded cDNA as the sequencing template. Only in-frame clones appear in the TCRdb table, and some are missing; sequencing was by immunoSEQ multiplex PCR. The sample has about 220,000 clones, less than 75% seen once. From germline, CDR1 is SNHLY and CDR2 FYNNEI. Trimming removed 6 bases from V and 0 bases from J, with 7 bases in between. This CDR3 is 13 amino acids long. This clonotype was obtained from a human donor with alopecia areata. The chain uses TRBV2 and TRBJ2-3; D is unclear. The sample here was CD4+ T cells sorted from blood, taken at week 4, from a patient treated with tofacitinib. This CDR3 is CASSLDSTDTQYF. The CDR3 nucleotides are TGTGCCAGCAGCCTTGACAGCACAGATACGCAGTATTTT.